This T cell receptor (beta chain) was retrieved from a study of cytomegalovirus exposure and HLA in healthy donors. It was with 60 Vbeta and 13 Jbeta primers that the PCR ran. Profiling relied on immunoSEQ multiplex PCR, and the TCRdb table lists in-frame clones only, not all of them. The data hold about 160,000 clones, with under 85% observed a single time. Worth noting for this clone: Its matching antigen is unknown.

Study-wide points: In a later analysis, common viral pathogens appeared linked to several of the most significant clusters. It has been reported that TCR beta sequences accurately predicted the HLA-A and HLA-B alleles of most subjects.

Sequenced sample: PBMCs. This TCR was sampled from a woman in her twenties or thirties in good health and CMV-seronegative.

This chain's CDR3 is CASSVGQGQETQYF. In nucleotides, the CDR3 is TGTGCCAGCAGCGTCGGACAGGGCCAAGAGACCCAGTACTTC. The rearrangement uses TRBV9 and TRBJ2-7; 8 positions agree with TRBD1. The J call may be in error: the DNA end matches TRBJ2-5 better. Germline V lookup: CDR1 SGDLS, CDR2 YYNGEE. This CDR3 has 14 amino acids.